Listed below are T cell receptor beta chains from one sample, sequenced in a study of cytomegalovirus exposure and HLA in healthy donors. This table comes from immunoSEQ multiplex PCR, and its TCRdb copy is limited to in-frame clones, with some not included. Of 150,000 or so clones listed, 75% to 85% are singletons. The sequenced material came from PBMCs. The receptors derive from a female donor in good health and CMV-seronegative. The conserved cysteine and the conserved F or W are not part of the CDR3 here. Fields, in order: CDR3 length, V gene, J gene, CDR3 protein.

CDR3 length: 16
V gene: TRBV5-1
J gene: TRBJ2-1
CDR3 protein: ASSLGLAGASSYNEQF

CDR3 length: 12
V gene: TRBV7-8
J gene: TRBJ2-1
CDR3 protein: ASSLGTSHNEQF

CDR3 length: 14
V gene: TRBV4-1
J gene: TRBJ2-1
CDR3 protein: ASSQDLQTSGIEQF

CDR3 length: 12
V gene: TRBV7-3
J gene: TRBJ2-3
CDR3 protein: ASSLGDTTDTQY

CDR3 length: 12
V gene: TRBV27
J gene: TRBJ2-7
CDR3 protein: ASTPGQGSYGQY

CDR3 length: 14
V gene: TRBV5-4
J gene: TRBJ1-1
CDR3 protein: ASSWGVGNMNTEAF

CDR3 length: 10
V gene: TRBV9
J gene: TRBJ2-7
CDR3 protein: ASSATGYEQY

CDR3 length: 12
V gene: TRBV6-1
J gene: TRBJ2-3
CDR3 protein: ASSEGGSTDTQY

CDR3 length: 10
V gene: TRBV27
J gene: -
CDR3 protein: AGWKGQYEQY

CDR3 length: 13
V gene: TRBV7-2
J gene: TRBJ2-3
CDR3 protein: ASSPSGTRTDTQY

CDR3 length: 12
V gene: TRBV5-1
J gene: TRBJ1-1
CDR3 protein: ASSSPEVNTEAF

CDR3 length: 10
V gene: TRBV21-1
J gene: TRBJ1-5
CDR3 protein: ASSSPNQPQH

CDR3 length: 14
V gene: TRBV6-5
J gene: TRBJ1-1
CDR3 protein: ASSYRKTGGVTEAF

CDR3 length: 12
V gene: TRBV11-2
J gene: TRBJ1-2
CDR3 protein: ASSLGRSGYGYT

CDR3 length: 13
V gene: TRBV19
J gene: TRBJ2-3
CDR3 protein: ASSSGVTSTDTQY

CDR3 length: 10
V gene: TRBV30
J gene: TRBJ1-5
CDR3 protein: AWSGGNQPQH

CDR3 length: 13
V gene: TRBV4-2
J gene: TRBJ2-2
CDR3 protein: ASSQGLTNTGELF

CDR3 length: 14
V gene: TRBV6-5
J gene: TRBJ2-7
CDR3 protein: ASSYSSRGQSYEQY

CDR3 length: 11
V gene: TRBV15
J gene: TRBJ2-5
CDR3 protein: ATSPRGGGEQY

CDR3 length: 11
V gene: TRBV7-9
J gene: TRBJ2-1
CDR3 protein: ASSPDNHNEQF